This T cell receptor (beta chain) was recovered during a study of siplizumab effects on memory and regulatory T cells. Study-wide points: Apparently key alloresponse contributors, naive T cells also seemed more diverse than memory cells. Poor capture below about 10^-5 frequency left most alloreactive clones unmapped to unstimulated subsets.

Only in-frame clones appear in the TCRdb table, and some are missing; sequencing was by immunoSEQ multiplex PCR. The repertoire holds 90,000 to 95,000 clones, around 95% seen once, with under 0.04% in the top ten. Unstimulated naive, memory, effector memory and TEMRA subsets were subjected to sequencing in a few donor pairs. Notes on this clone: No antigen is known for it.

The germline gives CDR1 SGHRS, CDR2 YFSETQ. The CDR3 sequence is 13 residues long. Deletions cut 0 bases from V and 5 bases from J, with 6 bases between. This clonotype was obtained from a human donor in good health. The chain carries TRBV5-1 and TRBJ2-1; D is undetermined. The sequencing sample was made of naive CD4+ T cells sorted from blood. The CDR3 DNA reads TGCGCCAGCAGCTTGGCCCCTGACAATGAGCAGTTCTTC. Residues: CASSLAPDNEQFF.